The 21 T cell receptor beta chains presented below share a single source sample, sequenced in a study of molecular identifiers for immune sequencing clone quantification. Via MiXCR, TCRdb re-called the PCR reads, giving one row per CDR3 protein. Among just under 650,000 distinct CDR3 sequences listed, around 20% were seen once. What was sequenced was naive CD8+ T cells from blood, with Jurkat cell RNA spiked in. As to subset: FACS-sorted CD8+CD4-CCR7+CD45RA+ naive T cells. These receptors came from a human donor in good health. Some libraries in this study had Jurkat cell RNA spiked in.

V and J are TRBV6-2 or TRBV6-3 and TRBJ2-5; D possibly matches TRBD1 or TRBD2 (5 bases each). This CDR3 is 17 amino acids long. The V end was cut by 4 bases, the J end by 5 bases, with 23 bases between. Germline CDR1 and CDR2: MNHEY and SVGEGT. CDR3 region: CASSFRTDRGAWETQYF. In DNA form, the CDR3 reads TGTGCCAGCAGTTTCCGAACGGATCGAGGGGCCTGGGAGACCCAGTACTTC.

As concerns this clonotype: This may come from a read error, since a much larger clone is one base off. The chain joins TRBV28 to TRBJ2-7; D uncertain. CDR1 MDHEN and CDR2 SYDVKM come from the germline V gene. The CDR3 extends over 14 amino acids. CDR3 sequence (DNA): TGTGCCAGCAGTGAATACAGAGCCTCCTACGGGCAGTACTTC. This translates into CASSEYRASYGQYF.

This clonotype was seen a few times. The chain couples TRBV7-9 to TRBJ2-1; TRBD2 agrees at 14 bases. V trimming: 4 bases; J trimming: 8 bases; junction bases outside the gene matches: 7. This CDR3 region has 16 residues. The germline V gene has CDR1 SEHNR and CDR2 FQNEAQ (reference sequence). CDR3 sequence (DNA): TGTGCCAGCAGCTCGAAGGGACTAGCGGGAGTGGATGAGCAGTTCTTC. Its translation is CASSSKGLAGVDEQFF. The whole variable domain, filled in from reference TRBV7-9 and TRBJ2-1, reads DTGVSQNPRHKITKRGQNVTFRCDPISEHNRLYWYRQTLGQGPEFLTYFQNEAQLEKSRLLSDRFSAERPKGSFSTLEIQRTEQGDSAMYLCASSSKGLAGVDEQFFGPGTRLTVL.

As regards this clonotype: A much larger clone differs from this one at a single base, so this may be a read error. The gene calls are TRBV27 and TRBJ2-6; 8 nucleotides agree with TRBD1. The CDR3 runs to 18 residues. Looked up from germline, CDR1 is MNHEY and CDR2 is SMNVEV (reference sequence). In nucleotides, the CDR3 is TGTGACAGCAGTGCCTACCGACAGGGGCCCTCTGGGGCCAACGTCCTGACTTTC. Its protein product is CDSSAYRQGPSGANVLTF. Combining the CDR3 with reference TRBV27 and TRBJ2-6 gives the whole variable domain EAQVTQNPRYLITVTGKKLTVTCSQNMNHEYMSWYRQDPGLGLRQIYYSMNVEVTDKGDVPEGYKVSRKEKRNFPLILESPSPNQTSLYFCDSSAYRQGPSGANVLTFGAGSRLTVL.

This clonotype was observed a single time. This clone may be a read error of a much larger clone one base away. No conserved phenylalanine or tryptophan is present at the end of the CDR3, so a read error is the likely explanation. This rearrangement joins TRBV12-3 or TRBV12-4 to TRBJ2-1; 12 bases agree with TRBD2. This CDR3 region has 13 residues. J lost 4 bases, V lost 10 bases, and 2 bases had no gene match. The chain's CDR3 is CANGLAGYNEQFS. CDR3 in DNA: TGTGCCAACGGACTAGCGGGATACAATGAGCAGTTCTCC.

This clonotype was counted ten times or more. The V call is TRBV7-6, the J call TRBJ2-7; TRBD1 might be the D (6 bases). CDR1 is SGHVS, CDR2 FNYEAQ, per germline. The CDR3 length is 16 residues. Trimming cost V 1 base and J 0 bases, with 13 bases left between them. CDR3 nucleotide sequence: TGTGCCAGCAGCTTAGTCTCTACAGGGATCTCCTACGAGCAGTACTTC. It codes for CASSLVSTGISYEQYF.

The chain is built from TRBV6-5 and TRBJ2-4; no reliable D call. Germline V gene data show CDR1 as MNHEY and CDR2 as SVGAGI. This CDR3 spans 13 amino acids. V lost 6 bases, J lost 8 bases, and 14 bases lay in between. In DNA form, the CDR3 reads TGTGCCAGCAGCTCTCTACCAAAAGACATTCAGTACTTC. It encodes CASSSLPKDIQYF.

In regard to this clonotype: This could be a read error, since a much larger clone is one nucleotide away. The CDR3 sequence is CAWSVWDRVAYERYF. CDR3 bases: TGTGCCTGGAGTGTGTGGGACAGGGTTGCCTACGAGCGGTACTTC. This sequence joins TRBV30 and TRBJ2-7, with 9 positions matching TRBD1. Germline V CDR1 and CDR2: GTSNPN, SVGIG (reference sequence). This CDR3 region has 15 residues.

This clonotype was seen many times. V usage is TRBV20-1 and J usage is TRBJ2-7; D gene uncertain. Trimming left V 0 bases short and J 3 bases short, with 12 bases between. CDR1 and CDR2 (germline): DFQATT, SNEGSKA (reference sequence). This CDR3 contains 14 residues. The CDR3 loop reads CSARDKDFFYEQYF. CDR3 DNA: TGCAGTGCTAGAGATAAAGACTTTTTCTACGAGCAGTACTTC.

Note on this clonotype: A read error is likely, as this CDR3 ends without the conserved phenylalanine or tryptophan. The chain employs TRBV12-3 or TRBV12-4 and TRBJ1-2; the D is unclear. This CDR3 comprises 15 residues. The V gene lost 5 bases and the J gene lost 4 bases, with 17 bases spanning the gap. CDR3 in DNA: TGTGCCAGCAGTACCGGACGGTCCCTCCCCTATGGCTACACCCTC. It translates to CASSTGRSLPYGYTL.

At least ten counts were recorded for this clonotype. The V and J genes are TRBV7-2 and TRBJ2-3; no clear D. Germline lookup yields CDR1 SGHTA and CDR2 FQGNSA. V was clipped by 6 bases and J by 4 bases, with 5 bases between them. The CDR3 is 11 amino acids. This CDR3 is CASRFADTQYF. In nucleotides, the CDR3 is TGTGCCAGCAGGTTCGCAGATACGCAGTATTTT.

The CDR3, as DNA: TGTGCCAGCAGTGAAGCGCTTCCCCGGGGGAATCAGCCCCAGCATTTT. Residues: CASSEALPRGNQPQHF. The chain links TRBV2 to TRBJ1-5, with D possibly TRBD1 on 5 matching bases. This CDR3 is built from 16 residues. Germline-derived CDR1 and CDR2 are SNHLY and FYNNEI. Trimming removed 0 bases from V and 4 bases from J, with 13 bases in between.

This clonotype was recorded at least ten times. This chain uses TRBV27 with TRBJ2-3; 7 bases fit TRBD2. Germline V CDR1 and CDR2: MNHEY, SMNVEV (reference sequence). The CDR3 sequence is 16 residues long. V was clipped by 3 bases and J by 5 bases; unmatched bases: 11. The CDR3 sequence: CASSFWKGGVVDTQYF. CDR3 sequence (DNA): TGTGCCAGCAGTTTTTGGAAGGGAGGGGTAGTAGATACGCAGTATTTT.

The sample holds many counts of this clonotype. The chain is built from TRBV2 and TRBJ2-3; D unclear. This CDR3 contains 18 residues. Trimming took off 1 base at V and 6 bases at J, with 23 bases between the two ends. CDR1 and CDR2 (germline): SNHLY, FYNNEI. In nucleotides, the CDR3 is TGTGCCAGCAGTGAAGTGGGTGAGGTGGCCGTCCAGCCGGATACGCAGTATTTT. Translated, it gives CASSEVGEVAVQPDTQYF.

This clonotype was seen repeatedly, ten times or more. V and J are TRBV4-2 and TRBJ2-7, with D tentatively TRBD1 or TRBD2 (5 bases each). CDR3 length: 14 amino acids. With 1 base removed from V and 1 base from J, the gap between germline ends came to 8 bases. In germline, CDR1 is LGHNA, CDR2 YNFKEQ. CDR3 sequence: CASSQGDGSYEQYF. CDR3 nucleotide sequence: TGTGCCAGCAGCCAAGGGGACGGATCCTACGAGCAGTACTTC.

This clonotype was observed at least ten times. The rearrangement uses TRBV28 and TRBJ1-5, with 9 bases identical to TRBD1. The trim removed 4 bases at V and 2 bases at J, leaving 3 bases unmatched. Germline V CDR1 and CDR2: MDHEN, SYDVKM. This CDR3 spans 15 amino acids. CDR3 region: CASSYRDRGNQPQHF. CDR3 DNA: TGTGCCAGCAGTTACCGGGACAGGGGCAATCAGCCCCAGCATTTT.

This clonotype was observed many times. J is TRBJ2-3 and V is TRBV4-3; 12 bases line up with TRBD2. The CDR3 sequence is 18 residues long. The germline gives CDR1 LGHNA, CDR2 YSLEER. The V gene end was trimmed by 4 bases and the J gene end by 0 bases; junction bases not matched to a gene: 8. The CDR3 loop reads CASSLEASGGASTDTQYF. The CDR3 nucleotides read TGCGCCAGCAGCCTGGAGGCTAGCGGGGGGGCCAGCACAGATACGCAGTATTTT.

This chain joins TRBV27 and TRBJ2-7; 9 bases are shared with TRBD2. V dropped 10 bases and J dropped 3; count of bases not matched to a gene: 7. This CDR3 is built from 13 residues. Germline V gene lookup returns CDR1 MNHEY and CDR2 SMNVEV (reference sequence). The CDR3, as DNA: TGTGCCAACAGCCTGACTAGCGGCTACGAGCAGTACTTC. Its protein is CANSLTSGYEQYF.

This clonotype has ten or more counts. This rearrangement joins TRBV7-9 to TRBJ1-1; 9 bases are a match to TRBD1. The V gene end was trimmed by 4 bases and the J gene end by 1 base; junction bases not matched to a gene: 4. The CDR3 runs 15 residues. CDR1 SEHNR and CDR2 FQNEAQ come from the germline V gene (reference sequence). CDR3 protein: CASSSNRGPNTEAFF. Here the CDR3 DNA reads TGTGCCAGCAGCTCAAACAGGGGGCCGAACACTGAAGCTTTCTTT.

There are many counts of this clonotype. V and J are TRBV7-9 and TRBJ2-5; D not resolved. Germline CDR1 reads SEHNR; CDR2 reads FQNEAQ (reference sequence). CDR3 size: 12 residues. Trimming shortened V by 4 bases and J by 4 bases, and 7 bases separated the two germline ends. CDR3 sequence: CASSSVPETQYF. The DNA of the CDR3 is TGTGCCAGCAGCTCAGTCCCAGAGACCCAGTACTTC.

This clonotype was seen repeatedly, ten times or more. The chain links TRBV12-3 or TRBV12-4 to TRBJ2-3, with D perhaps matching TRBD2 (5 bases). The germline V and J ends were trimmed by 5 bases and 0 bases, with 12 bases remaining between them. There are 15 residues in the CDR3. CDR3 in DNA: TGTGCCAGCAGTCCCCTCGGGGTAAGCACAGATACGCAGTATTTT. Protein sequence: CASSPLGVSTDTQYF.